This T cell receptor (beta chain) appears in the sequencing data of a study of T-cell memory formation after mild COVID-19 (dated by TCRdb to the early 2020s). As for the study more broadly: Most TCR sequence clusters were specific to one of the two donors. In a couple of donors, T-cell clones that expanded and contracted after mild COVID-19 were followed by sequencing TCRalpha and TCRbeta repertoires longitudinally. Two young, previously healthy adult volunteers made up the cohort, one male and one female. General findings and caveats noted by the study authors: Contracting CD4+ clones were found mainly in CM and EM memory subsets, while CD8+ clones were enriched in EMRA. Only two mild cases were covered by the study, and larger cohorts that include severe cases with pre-infection samples were considered necessary. From day 15 to 85, contracting clones showed balanced CD4/CD8 phenotypes, whereas a second wave of clones that expanded from day 15 to 37 leaned towards CD4+. The detection of some responding clones in pre-infection memory suggests that pre-existing cross-reactive memory T cells joined the SARS-CoV-2 response. The second-wave clones that peaked on day 37 were not confirmed to be SARS-CoV-2 specific.

Sequencing used an Illumina NovaSeq 6000. Using 5'RACE with constant-segment primers, TCRalpha and TCRbeta cDNA libraries were constructed, with sample barcodes and unique molecular identifiers added in the process. RNA was extracted from every sample with Trizol reagent. Library amplification was performed in two PCR steps, and a second sample barcode and Illumina TruSeq adapters were introduced in the second step. Sequencing of the libraries was done on an Illumina NovaSeq, producing 2 x 150 bp paired-end reads. The authors' pipeline ran thus. Demultiplexing of reads and collapsing into UMI-guided consensus sequences were performed with migec v1.2.7. Using mixcr v2.1.11, UMI consensuses were aligned to TRA and TRB V and J templates and then assembled into clonotypes. A clonotype was counted as expanded or contracted only when both edgeR and NoisET called the clonotype significant, with the noise models trained on biological replicates. edgeR calls used a false discovery rate-adjusted p below 0.01 and a log2 fold-change threshold of 1. As an exploratory analysis of dynamics, PCA with hierarchical clustering was applied to max-normalized trajectories of the 1000 most abundant clonotypes. Separately sequenced CD4+ and CD8+ repertoires were used to assign a CD4 or CD8 phenotype to each responding clone. TCRdb's own reprocessing of the public reads used fastp at Q25 and MiXCR and kept productive beta chains. Rows with a matching CDR3 protein are joined into one entry that keeps the most common DNA and genes. None of the V and J calls come from the authors' own analysis; TCRdb made them. Across this sample there are about 400,000 distinct CDR3 sequences, with roughly 24% seen only once. Roughly 8.9% of the sample rests with the top ten.

CDR1 ENHRY and CDR2 SYGVKD were looked up in the germline V gene. CDR3 length: 13 amino acids, cysteine to phenylalanine. The entry retains the CDR3 DNA only, 39 bases that are in frame from base 1. Trimming removed 2 bases from V and 8 bases from J, leaving 12 bases between the germline ends. Comments on this clonotype: Its binding antigen is unknown. There are no base qualities to consult, and no much larger clone falls within one base.

PBMCs were isolated by Ficoll-Paque density gradient centrifugation. The clonotype originates from an adult woman who had mild COVID-19 (a few samples of this study predate the infection). The sample titles of this study are shuffled in the database, so cell type and time point are left out; the donor was told from shared clones. Sequencing was done on a sample of PBMCs or a T cell subset sorted from them (not recorded which). This sequence uses TRBV10-3 and TRBJ2-5; the D gene assignment is ambiguous. The sequenced DNA is TGTGCCATCAGTGAGGACCCTATGGGCACCCAGTACTTC. Its translation reads: CAISEDPMGTQYF.